This T cell receptor beta chain was obtained from a study of spatial heterogeneity in lung cancer. On the study more broadly: Among detected sequences, beta-chain ones consistently exceeded alpha-chain ones in number. In raw reads, more than 9.5 appearances on average were recorded for each unique TCR and UMI combination. Study-level findings and limits: Expanded alpha and beta TCR counts within tumors tracked tumor mutation counts.

TCRdb independently ran MiXCR on the 5' RACE reads; one entry per CDR3 protein. The table records roughly 10,000 distinct CDR3 sequences, 9% to 15% of them present only once. This clonotype has a count of ten or more. Its specificity is not known. The CDR3 totals 15 residues. Trimming cost V 4 bases and J 2 bases; bases outside gene matches: 5. Time point described: sample taken at primary tumor resection. Sequencing used lung tumor tissue, obtained at surgery. This TCR came from a male donor with early-stage non-small cell lung cancer. The rearrangement joins TRBV12-3 or TRBV12-4 to TRBJ2-3; 8 positions agree with TRBD1. This chain's CDR3 is CASSSGQGFTDTQYF. CDR3 DNA: TGTGCCAGCAGTTCTGGACAGGGCTTCACAGATACGCAGTATTTT.